The sequence of this TCR beta chain was determined in a study of identical twins. Overall study results and limits: Fewer insertions marked abundant cord blood beta clonotypes; young adult naive trended weakly, memory not at all. Findings depended on cross-sectional statistics rather than tracking the same donors.

TCRdb re-derived calls from the 5' RACE reads in MiXCR, one entry per CDR3 protein. The repertoire consists of 250,000 or so distinct CDR3 sequences, with approximately 12% occurring once and the leading ten covering 3.5% to 4.5%. As regards this clonotype: Antigen: not known.

V lost 3 bases and J 5 bases, leaving 13 bases between the germline ends. The CDR3 totals 14 residues. The same sample was also used in a study of yellow fever vaccine responses in identical twins. As reported in that work: Vaccine T cell responses of twins reportedly seemed partly convergent and partly personalized.

The TCR was taken from a woman under 30 in good health. Material for sequencing was memory (CD45RO+) T cells sorted from blood. The chain links TRBV12-3 or TRBV12-4 to TRBJ1-2, with D tentatively TRBD1 (5 bases). This chain's CDR3 is CASSFQGPSYGYTF. CDR3 in DNA: TGTGCCAGCAGTTTTCAGGGACCCTCATATGGCTACACCTTC.